This TCR beta chain was obtained from a study of shared clonotypes between healthy human individuals. Note on this clone: No antigen is known for it.

Deletions cut 4 bases from V and 0 bases from J, with 7 bases between. Germline lookup yields CDR1 LGHNT and CDR2 FRNRAP. This CDR3 is built from 14 residues. Broader study findings: Rarefaction indicated that sorted-subset sequencing remained incomplete although depth was large.

Libraries were prepared by immunoSEQ multiplex PCR; TCRdb keeps only in-frame clonotypes and omits some of them. The top ten hold over 1.5% of the sample, which has about 2.1 million clones, around 93% seen once. It was CD45RO-negative cells, positively selected for CCR7, that made up naive CD8 cells, with terminally differentiated effector memory CD45RA+ cells excluded. This TCR came from a man aged 18 to 29 in good health. Some clones in this sample may be carry-over from other donors' samples. The gene calls are TRBV12-5 and TRBJ1-3; D is uncertain. The sample taken for sequencing was naive CD8+ T cells from PBMCs. DNA for the CDR3: TGTGCTAGTGGTTCTGGGGTCTCTGGAAACACCATATATTTT. Protein product: CASGSGVSGNTIYF.